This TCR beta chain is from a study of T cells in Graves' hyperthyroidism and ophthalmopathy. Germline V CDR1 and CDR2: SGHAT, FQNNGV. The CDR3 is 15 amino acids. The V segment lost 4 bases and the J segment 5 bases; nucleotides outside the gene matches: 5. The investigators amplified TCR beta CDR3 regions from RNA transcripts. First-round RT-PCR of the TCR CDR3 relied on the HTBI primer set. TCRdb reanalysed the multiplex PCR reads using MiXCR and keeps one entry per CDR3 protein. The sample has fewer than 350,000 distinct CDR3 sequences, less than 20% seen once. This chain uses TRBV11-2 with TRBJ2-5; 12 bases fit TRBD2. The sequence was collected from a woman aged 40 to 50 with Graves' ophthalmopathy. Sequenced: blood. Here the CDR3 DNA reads TGTGCCAGCAGCTCTGGACTAGCGGGATTCGAGACCCAGTACTTC. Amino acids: CASSSGLAGFETQYF.